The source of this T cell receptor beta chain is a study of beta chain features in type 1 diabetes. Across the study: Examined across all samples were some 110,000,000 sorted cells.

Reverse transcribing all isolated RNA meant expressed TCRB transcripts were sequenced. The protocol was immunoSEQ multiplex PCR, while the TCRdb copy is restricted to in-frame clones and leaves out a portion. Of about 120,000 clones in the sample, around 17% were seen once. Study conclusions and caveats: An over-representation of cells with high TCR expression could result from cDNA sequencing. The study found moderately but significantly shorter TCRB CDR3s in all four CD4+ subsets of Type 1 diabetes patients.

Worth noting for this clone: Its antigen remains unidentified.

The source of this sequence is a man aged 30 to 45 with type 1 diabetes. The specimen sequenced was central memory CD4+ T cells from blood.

The DNA of the CDR3 is TGTGCCAGCAGCTCGACAGGATCTGTTGGGGCCAACGTCCTGACTTTC. The encoded protein is CASSSTGSVGANVLTF. The V gene is TRBV6-6, the J gene TRBJ2-6; tentative D call: TRBD1 (6 bases). The V gene's germline CDR1 is MNHNY and CDR2 SVGAGI (reference sequence). The V gene lost 6 bases and the J gene lost 3 bases, with 15 bases spanning the gap. This CDR3 has 16 residues.